This T cell receptor (beta chain) was found in a study of OX40 agonist ivuxolimab in advanced cancers. Overall study: Partial responses were observed in three patients, of whom one had hepatocellular carcinoma and two had cutaneous melanoma. Study-level results: In the expanded peripheral T cells, antigen specificity was never determined. CD4+ and CD8+ T cells in blood underwent clonal expansion by week 6 at 0.1 to 3.0 mg/kg.

With respect to this clone: The antigen is unknown.

Profiling relied on immunoSEQ multiplex PCR, and the TCRdb table lists in-frame clones only, not all of them. The table lists about 72,000 clones, just over 85% of them singletons. The CDR3 runs 15 residues. Germline assignment: CDR1 MNHEY and CDR2 SVGAGI. V was clipped by 0 bases and J by 2 bases, with 11 bases between them. The sequencing used CD4+ or CD8+ T cells sorted from blood, collected in a trial of the OX40 agonist ivuxolimab. The receptor was derived from an adult with an advanced solid tumor such as melanoma, head and neck, liver or kidney cancer. The chain recombines TRBV6-5 with TRBJ2-7; tentative D call: TRBD1 (6 bases). The CDR3 reads CASSYSITGPYEQYF. Here the CDR3 DNA reads TGTGCCAGCAGTTACTCGATTACAGGGCCCTACGAGCAGTACTTC.